One sample yielded the 11 T cell receptor beta chains listed below, sequenced in a study of spatial heterogeneity in lung cancer. TCRdb recomputed calls from the 5' RACE reads with MiXCR, one row per CDR3 protein. This table holds 25,000 to 35,000 distinct CDR3 sequences, 5.4% found once. Time point specified: blood at routine non-recurrence follow-up after resection. The material was PBMCs, obtained at follow-up. The receptors originated from a female donor with early-stage non-small cell lung cancer.

The table lists this clonotype with many counts. The genes are TRBV28 and TRBJ1-1; D remains ambiguous. Trimming took off 5 bases at V and 4 bases at J, with 11 bases between the two ends. CDR1 and CDR2 from the germline V gene are MDHEN and SYDVKM. The CDR3 runs to 13 residues. Here the CDR3 reads CASSILSSTEAFF. The CDR3 nucleotides read TGTGCCAGCAGTATACTTAGTTCCACTGAAGCTTTCTTT. Variable domain in full (rest from reference TRBV28 and TRBJ1-1): DVKVTQSSRYLVKRTGEKVFLECVQDMDHENMFWYRQDPGLGLRLIYFSYDVKMKEKGDIPEGYSVSREKKERFSLILESASTNQTSMYLCASSILSSTEAFFGQGTRLTVV.

This clonotype was counted at least ten times. The CDR3: CASSLQETAQDTQYF. The DNA of the CDR3 is TGTGCCAGCAGCCTACAGGAAACAGCACAAGATACGCAGTATTTT. The chain recombines TRBV7-9 with TRBJ2-3, with D perhaps matching TRBD1 (5 bases). Germline-derived CDR1 and CDR2 are SEHNR and FQNEAQ (reference sequence). With 5 bases removed from V and 5 bases from J, the gap between germline ends came to 17 bases. The CDR3 has 15 residues.

This clonotype occurred many times. The V gene is TRBV7-9, the J gene TRBJ2-1; 9 bases are a match to TRBD1. J gave up 2 bases and V 1 base, and 3 bases lay outside the gene matches. This CDR3 spans 16 amino acids. In germline, CDR1 is SEHNR, CDR2 FQNEAQ (reference sequence). The CDR3 loop is CASSLGGQGPYNEQFF. As DNA, the CDR3 is TGTGCCAGCAGCTTAGGGGGACAGGGTCCCTACAATGAGCAGTTCTTC.

This clonotype appeared many times. V and J are TRBV28 and TRBJ2-7; 11 positions agree with TRBD2. Germline CDR1 and CDR2: MDHEN and SYDVKM. The CDR3 loop spans 15 amino acids. The V segment lost 4 bases and the J segment 1 base; nucleotides outside the gene matches: 3. This CDR3 reads CASSSIAGGSYEQYF. The CDR3 DNA follows: TGTGCCAGCAGTTCCATAGCGGGAGGGTCCTACGAGCAGTACTTC. Full variable domain (rest looked up from reference TRBV28 and TRBJ2-7): DVKVTQSSRYLVKRTGEKVFLECVQDMDHENMFWYRQDPGLGLRLIYFSYDVKMKEKGDIPEGYSVSREKKERFSLILESASTNQTSMYLCASSSIAGGSYEQYFGPGTRLTVT.

There are many counts of this clonotype. The CDR3: CASSEVQETQYF. Here the CDR3 DNA reads TGTGCCAGCAGTGAGGTCCAAGAGACCCAGTACTTC. The chain employs TRBV2 and TRBJ2-5; D unresolved. There are 12 residues in the CDR3. V was cut by 3 bases and J by 1 base, with 3 bases left in between. CDR1 and CDR2 (germline): SNHLY, FYNNEI.

The sample holds many counts of this clonotype. The V gene is TRBV7-2, the J gene TRBJ2-3; D is perhaps TRBD2 (6 bases). The CDR3 contains 15 residues. Trimming removed 4 bases from V and 5 bases from J, with 16 bases in between. Germline CDR1 is SGHTA and CDR2 is FQGNSA. The CDR3 nucleotides read TGTGCCAGCAGCTCCGGTGGCGGGGCGAGAGATACGCAGTATTTT. As protein: CASSSGGGARDTQYF.

This clonotype was detected many times. The chain has TRBV5-4 and TRBJ2-7, with 11 nucleotides matching TRBD2. The CDR3 sequence is 15 residues long. The ends lost 4 bases at V and 2 bases at J; junction bases unmatched: 5. From germline, CDR1 is SGHNT and CDR2 YYREEE (reference sequence). The DNA for the CDR3 is TGTGCCAGCAGCGCGCGGACTAGCGGGCCCTACGAGCAGTACTTC. Protein sequence: CASSARTSGPYEQYF.

This clonotype appeared many times. V gene TRBV2 combines with J gene TRBJ2-3; D is ambiguous. The germline V gene encodes CDR1 SNHLY and CDR2 FYNNEI. The CDR3 loop spans 11 amino acids. The V and J ends lost 5 bases and 4 bases respectively, with 4 bases between them. CDR3 bases: TGTGCCAGCAGTACATCAGATACGCAGTATTTT. Its translation: CASSTSDTQYF.

This clonotype was seen ten or more times. The chain joins TRBV7-6 to TRBJ1-4; D is unclear. CDR3 length: 14 amino acids. V was clipped by 1 base and J by 5 bases, with 8 bases between them. Germline V CDR1 and CDR2: SGHVS, FNYEAQ. This CDR3 is CASSLEVGNEKLFF. The CDR3 nucleotides read TGTGCCAGCAGCTTAGAGGTTGGGAATGAAAAACTGTTTTTT.

This clonotype was seen repeatedly, ten times or more. The chain is built from TRBV20-1 and TRBJ2-2; 8 bases match TRBD2. CDR1 and CDR2 from the germline V gene are DFQATT and SNEGSKA (reference sequence). The CDR3 has 14 amino acids. Losses at the gene ends were 0 bases for V and 11 bases for J; bases not matched to a gene: 8. This CDR3 is CSARDGERERELFF. Written as DNA, the CDR3 is TGCAGTGCTAGAGATGGGGAGCGGGAGAGAGAGCTGTTTTTT.

The CDR3, as DNA: TGCAGCGCCTACGTGCCCCAGGGATCCGGGGAGCTGTTTTTT. Its protein is CSAYVPQGSGELFF. The J gene is TRBJ2-2, the V gene TRBV20-1, with D possibly matching TRBD1 (5 bases). Per germline, CDR1 DFQATT and CDR2 SNEGSKA (reference sequence). The CDR3 has 14 amino acids.